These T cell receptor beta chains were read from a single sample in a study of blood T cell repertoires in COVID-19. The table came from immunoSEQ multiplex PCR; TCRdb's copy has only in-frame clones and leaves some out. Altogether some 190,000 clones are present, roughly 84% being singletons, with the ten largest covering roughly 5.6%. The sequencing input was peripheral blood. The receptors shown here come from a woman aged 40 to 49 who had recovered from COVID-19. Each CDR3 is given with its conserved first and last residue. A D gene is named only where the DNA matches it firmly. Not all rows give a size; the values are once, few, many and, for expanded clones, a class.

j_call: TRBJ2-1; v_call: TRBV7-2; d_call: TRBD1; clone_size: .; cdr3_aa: CASSPDRVSDEQFF; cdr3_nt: TGTGCCAGCAGCCCTGACAGGGTGAGCGATGAGCAGTTCTTC
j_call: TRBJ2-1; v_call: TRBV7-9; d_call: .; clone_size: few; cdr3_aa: CASSSPYNEQFF; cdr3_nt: TGTGCCAGCAGCTCCCCATACAATGAGCAGTTCTTC
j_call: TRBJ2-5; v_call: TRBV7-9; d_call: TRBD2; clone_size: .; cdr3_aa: CASSLAGVGETQYF; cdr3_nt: TGTGCCAGCAGCCTAGCGGGAGTGGGTGAGACCCAGTACTTC
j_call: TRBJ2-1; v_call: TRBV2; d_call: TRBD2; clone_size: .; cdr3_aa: CASTVSSGTYNEQFF; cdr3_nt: TGTGCCTCAACCGTGTCTAGCGGAACCTACAATGAGCAGTTCTTC
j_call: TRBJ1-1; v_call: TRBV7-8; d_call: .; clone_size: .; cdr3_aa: CASSSSQGLRTEAFF; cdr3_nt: TGTGCCAGCAGCTCAAGTCAGGGATTGCGGACTGAAGCTTTCTTT
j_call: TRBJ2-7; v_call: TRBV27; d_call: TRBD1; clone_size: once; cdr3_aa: CASGGQLQYEQYF; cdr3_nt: TGTGCCAGCGGGGGACAGTTACAATACGAGCAGTACTTC
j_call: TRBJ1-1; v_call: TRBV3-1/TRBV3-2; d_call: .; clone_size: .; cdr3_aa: CASSLRSGIGNTEAFF; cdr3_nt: TGTGCCAGCAGCCTCAGATCAGGGATAGGGAACACTGAAGCTTTCTTT
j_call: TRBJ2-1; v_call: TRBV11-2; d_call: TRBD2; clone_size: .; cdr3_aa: CASSLSSGRSYNEQFF; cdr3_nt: TGTGCCAGCAGCTTGTCTAGCGGGAGATCCTACAATGAGCAGTTCTTC
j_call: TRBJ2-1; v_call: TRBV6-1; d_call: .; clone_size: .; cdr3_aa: CASSEEGALGEQFF; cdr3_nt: TGTGCCAGCAGTGAAGAAGGGGCCCTGGGGGAGCAGTTCTTC
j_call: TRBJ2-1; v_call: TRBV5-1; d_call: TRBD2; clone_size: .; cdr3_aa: CASNARLAGGIYNEQFF; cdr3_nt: TGCGCCAGCAATGCCCGACTAGCGGGAGGGATCTACAATGAGCAGTTCTTC
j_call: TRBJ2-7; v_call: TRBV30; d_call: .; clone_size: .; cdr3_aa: CAWSVGGALPPYEQYF; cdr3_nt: TGTGCCTGGAGTGTGGGGGGGGCCTTGCCCCCCTACGAGCAGTACTTC
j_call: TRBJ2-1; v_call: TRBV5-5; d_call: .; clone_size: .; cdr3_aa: CASSSIPGNEQFF; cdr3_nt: TGTGCCAGCAGCTCGATCCCGGGCAATGAGCAGTTCTTC
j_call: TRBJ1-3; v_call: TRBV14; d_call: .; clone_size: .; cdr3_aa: CASSAPRGAGNTIYF; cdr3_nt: TGTGCCAGCAGCGCCCCACGGGGGGCTGGAAACACCATATATTTT
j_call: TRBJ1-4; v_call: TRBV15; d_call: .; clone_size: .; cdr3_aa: CATSRGDQAGNEKLFF; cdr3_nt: TGTGCCACCAGCAGAGGAGATCAGGCGGGGAATGAAAAACTGTTTTTT
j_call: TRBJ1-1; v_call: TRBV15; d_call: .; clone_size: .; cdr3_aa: CATSIPGNTEAFF; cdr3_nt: TGTGCCACCAGCATTCCAGGGAACACTGAAGCTTTCTTT
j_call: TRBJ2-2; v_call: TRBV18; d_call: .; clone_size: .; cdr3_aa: CASSPTQSPTGELFF; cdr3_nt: TGTGCCAGCTCACCAACACAGTCCCCCACCGGGGAGCTGTTTTTT
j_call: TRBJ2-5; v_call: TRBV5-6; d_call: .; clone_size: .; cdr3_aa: CASSLGLSETQYF; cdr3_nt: TGTGCCAGCAGCTTGGGACTATCGGAGACCCAGTACTTC
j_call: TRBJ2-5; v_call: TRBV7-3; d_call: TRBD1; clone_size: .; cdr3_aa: CASSRTGGGETQYF; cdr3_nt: TGTGCCAGCAGCCGAACAGGGGGAGGAGAGACCCAGTACTTC
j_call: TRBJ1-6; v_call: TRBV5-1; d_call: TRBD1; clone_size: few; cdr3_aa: CASSLEGANNSPLHF; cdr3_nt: TGCGCCAGCAGCTTAGAGGGGGCGAATAATTCACCCCTCCACTTT
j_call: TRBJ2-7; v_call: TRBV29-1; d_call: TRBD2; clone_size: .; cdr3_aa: CSVELGSASGRRPYEQYF; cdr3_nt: TGCAGCGTTGAGTTAGGGTCGGCTAGCGGGAGGAGGCCCTACGAGCAGTACTTC
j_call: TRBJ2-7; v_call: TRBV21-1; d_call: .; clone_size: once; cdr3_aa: CASSKGDMGDNYEQYF; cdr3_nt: TGTGCCAGCAGCAAGGGCGATATGGGGGACAACTACGAGCAGTACTTC
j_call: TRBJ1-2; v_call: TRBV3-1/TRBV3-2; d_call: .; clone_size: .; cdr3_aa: CASSRTGNYGYTF; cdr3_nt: TGTGCCAGCAGCCGCACAGGGAACTATGGCTACACCTTC
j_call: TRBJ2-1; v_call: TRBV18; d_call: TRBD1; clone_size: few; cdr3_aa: CASSQGQASYNEQFF; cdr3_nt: TGTGCCAGCTCACAGGGACAGGCGTCCTACAATGAGCAGTTCTTC
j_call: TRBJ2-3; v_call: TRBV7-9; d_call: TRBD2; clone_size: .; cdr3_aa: CASSPPSGLTDTQYF; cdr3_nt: TGTGCCAGCAGCCCTCCTAGCGGGCTCACAGATACGCAGTATTTT
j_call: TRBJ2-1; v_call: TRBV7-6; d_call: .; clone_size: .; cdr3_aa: CASSSLYGEDNEQFF; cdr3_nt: TGTGCCAGCAGCTCCCTATACGGCGAGGACAATGAGCAGTTCTTC
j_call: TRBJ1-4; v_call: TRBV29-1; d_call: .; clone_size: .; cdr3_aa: CSVDSQGGEKLFF; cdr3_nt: TGCAGCGTTGATTCGCAGGGTGGTGAAAAACTGTTTTTT
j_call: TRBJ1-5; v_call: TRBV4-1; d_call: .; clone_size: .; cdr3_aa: CASSQGKQGMGQPQHF; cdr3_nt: TGCGCCAGCAGCCAAGGTAAACAGGGCATGGGTCAGCCCCAGCATTTT
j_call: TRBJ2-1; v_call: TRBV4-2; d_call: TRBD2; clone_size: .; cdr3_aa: CASSQEGTATSGRKGLGEQFF; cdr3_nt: TGTGCCAGCAGCCAAGAAGGGACTGCGACTAGCGGGAGAAAAGGTCTGGGTGAGCAGTTCTTC
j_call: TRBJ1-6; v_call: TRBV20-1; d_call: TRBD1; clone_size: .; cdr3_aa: CSASGQGVGSPLHF; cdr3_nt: TGCAGTGCTAGTGGACAGGGGGTAGGTTCACCCCTCCACTTT
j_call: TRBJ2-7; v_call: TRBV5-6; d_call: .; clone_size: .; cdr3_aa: CASSTGRSYEQYF; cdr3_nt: TGTGCCAGCAGCACAGGAAGGAGCTACGAGCAGTACTTC
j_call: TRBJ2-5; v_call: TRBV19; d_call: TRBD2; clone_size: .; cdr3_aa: CASSISGASGYQETQYF; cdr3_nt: TGTGCCAGTAGTATAAGCGGGGCTAGCGGGTACCAAGAGACCCAGTACTTC
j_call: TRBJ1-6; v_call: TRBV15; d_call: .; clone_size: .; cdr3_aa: CATSPTGTNSPLHF; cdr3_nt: TGTGCCACCAGCCCGACAGGAACTAATTCACCCCTCCACTTT
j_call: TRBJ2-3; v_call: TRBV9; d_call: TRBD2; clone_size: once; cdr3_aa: CASSVQVSGRGTDTQYF; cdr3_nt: TGTGCCAGCAGCGTACAGGTTAGCGGGAGAGGGACAGATACGCAGTATTTT
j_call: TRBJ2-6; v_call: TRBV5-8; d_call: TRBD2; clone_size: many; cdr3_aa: CASSRGLAGLSGANVLTF; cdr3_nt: TGTGCCAGCAGCCGCGGACTAGCGGGGCTCTCTGGGGCCAACGTCCTGACTTTC
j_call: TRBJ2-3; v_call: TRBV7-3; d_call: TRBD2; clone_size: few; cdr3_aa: CASSSLLAGTQYF; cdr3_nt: TGTGCCAGCAGCTCACTACTAGCGGGAACGCAGTATTTT
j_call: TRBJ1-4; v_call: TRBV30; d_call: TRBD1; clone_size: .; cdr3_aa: CAWDRGRLGEKLFF; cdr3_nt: TGTGCCTGGGACAGGGGTAGACTTGGGGAAAAACTGTTTTTT
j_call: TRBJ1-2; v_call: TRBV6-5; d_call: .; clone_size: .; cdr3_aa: CASSYLNRGKGGYTF; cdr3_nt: TGTGCCAGCAGTTACCTCAACCGAGGAAAAGGTGGCTACACCTTC
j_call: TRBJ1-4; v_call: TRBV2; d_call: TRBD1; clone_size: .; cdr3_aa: CASRYDRDNEKLFF; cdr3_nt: TGTGCCAGCAGATACGACAGGGATAATGAAAAACTGTTTTTT
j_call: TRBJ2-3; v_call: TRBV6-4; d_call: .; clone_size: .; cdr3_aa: CASSDSPGTTGKYF; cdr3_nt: TGTGCCAGCAGTGACTCTCCCGGGACTACAGGGAAGTATTTT